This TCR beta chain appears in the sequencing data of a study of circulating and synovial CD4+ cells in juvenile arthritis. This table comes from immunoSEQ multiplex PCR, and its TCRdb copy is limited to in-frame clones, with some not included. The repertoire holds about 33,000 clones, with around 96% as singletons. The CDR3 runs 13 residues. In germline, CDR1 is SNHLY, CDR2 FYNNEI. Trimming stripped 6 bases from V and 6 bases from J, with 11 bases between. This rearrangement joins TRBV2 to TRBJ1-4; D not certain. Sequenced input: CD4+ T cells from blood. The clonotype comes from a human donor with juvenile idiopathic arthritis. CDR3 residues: CASRADKYEKLFF. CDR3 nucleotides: TGTGCCAGCAGGGCTGACAAGTATGAAAAACTGTTTTTT.